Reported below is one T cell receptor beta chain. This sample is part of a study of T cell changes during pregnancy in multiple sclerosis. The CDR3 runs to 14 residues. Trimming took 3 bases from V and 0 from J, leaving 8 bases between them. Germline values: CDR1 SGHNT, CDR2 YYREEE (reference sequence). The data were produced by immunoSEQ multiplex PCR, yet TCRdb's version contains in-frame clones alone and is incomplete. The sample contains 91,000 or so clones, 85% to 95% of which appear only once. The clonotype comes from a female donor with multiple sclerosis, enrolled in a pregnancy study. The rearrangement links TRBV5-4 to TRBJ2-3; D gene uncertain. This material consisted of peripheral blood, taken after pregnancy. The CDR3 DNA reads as TGTGCCAGCAGCTCTGGCAGGAGCACAGATACGCAGTATTTT. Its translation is CASSSGRSTDTQYF.